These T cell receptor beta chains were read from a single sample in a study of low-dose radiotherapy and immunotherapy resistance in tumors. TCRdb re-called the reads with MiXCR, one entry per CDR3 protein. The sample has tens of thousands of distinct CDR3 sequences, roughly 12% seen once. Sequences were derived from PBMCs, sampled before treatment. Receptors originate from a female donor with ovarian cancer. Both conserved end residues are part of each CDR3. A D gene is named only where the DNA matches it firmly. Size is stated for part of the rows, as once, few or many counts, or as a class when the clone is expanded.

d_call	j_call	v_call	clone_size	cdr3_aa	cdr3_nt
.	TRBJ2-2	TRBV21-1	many	CASSNSNTGELFF	TGTGCCAGCAGCAATAGTAACACCGGGGAGCTGTTTTTT
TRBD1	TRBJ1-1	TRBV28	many	CASSATGGVNTEAFF	TGTGCCAGCAGTGCCACAGGGGGGGTGAACACTGAAGCTTTCTTT
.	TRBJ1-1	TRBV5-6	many	CASSGGPQLEAFF	TGTGCCAGCAGTGGTGGGCCCCAACTTGAAGCTTTCTTT
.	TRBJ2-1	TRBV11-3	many	CASSLAWVNEQFF	TGTGCCAGCAGCTTAGCTTGGGTGAATGAGCAGTTCTTC
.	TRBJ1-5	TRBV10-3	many	CAISESLTNQPQHF	TGTGCCATCAGTGAGTCCCTTACAAATCAGCCCCAGCATTTT
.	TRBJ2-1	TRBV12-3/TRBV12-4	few	CASRAPASESGNEQFF	TGTGCCAGCAGGGCCCCGGCTAGCGAATCGGGCAATGAGCAGTTCTTC
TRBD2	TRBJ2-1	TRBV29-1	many	CSVGSGGTSSYNEQFF	TGCAGCGTTGGAAGCGGGGGAACGAGCTCCTACAATGAGCAGTTCTTC
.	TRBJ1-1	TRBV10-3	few	CAISERADTEAFF	TGTGCCATCAGCGAGCGGGCAGACACTGAAGCTTTCTTT
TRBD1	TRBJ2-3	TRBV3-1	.	CASSHAPGTGGPPGGQYF	TGTGCCAGCAGCCACGCTCCTGGGACAGGGGGCCCACCGGGTGGGCAGTATTTT
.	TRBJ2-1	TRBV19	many	CASSSGGASYNEQFF	TGTGCCAGTAGTTCTGGGGGGGCCTCCTACAATGAGCAGTTCTTC
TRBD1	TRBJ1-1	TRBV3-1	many	CASSPWETGRTEAFF	TGTGCCAGCAGCCCCTGGGAGACAGGGAGGACTGAAGCTTTCTTT
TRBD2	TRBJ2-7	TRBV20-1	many	CSVGTRAYEQYF	TGCAGTGTAGGGACTAGGGCATACGAGCAGTACTTC
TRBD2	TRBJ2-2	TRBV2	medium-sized	CASQLAGVPGELFF	TGTGCCAGCCAACTAGCGGGAGTCCCCGGGGAGCTGTTTTTT
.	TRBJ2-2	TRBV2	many	CASRGGQGTGELFF	TGTGCCAGCAGGGGTGGTCAGGGGACCGGGGAGCTGTTTTTT
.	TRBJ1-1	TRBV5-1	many	CASSLGRATEAFF	TGCGCCAGCAGCTTGGGGAGGGCCACTGAAGCTTTCTTT
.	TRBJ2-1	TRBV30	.	CAWSSGQYNEQFF	TGTGCCTGGAGCTCAGGGCAGTACAATGAGCAGTTCTTC
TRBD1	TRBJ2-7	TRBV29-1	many	CSVAGTGTYEQYF	TGCAGCGTAGCCGGGACAGGGACCTACGAGCAGTACTTC
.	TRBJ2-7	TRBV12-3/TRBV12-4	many	CASSRTAYEQYF	TGTGCCAGCAGCCGGACAGCCTACGAGCAGTACTTC
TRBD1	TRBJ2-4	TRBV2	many	CASSGGQGTNIQYF	TGTGCCAGCAGTGGGGGACAGGGAACGAACATTCAGTACTTC
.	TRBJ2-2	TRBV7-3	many	CASSSSNGAGELFF	TGTGCCAGCAGCTCATCTAACGGCGCCGGGGAGCTGTTTTTT
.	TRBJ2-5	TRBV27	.	CASTRSGVETQYF	TGTGCCAGCACCCGGTCGGGAGTCGAGACCCAGTACTTC
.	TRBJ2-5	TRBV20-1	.	CSALRLTQETQYF	TGCAGTGCCCTCCGACTGACACAAGAGACCCAGTACTTC
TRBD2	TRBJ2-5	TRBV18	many	CASSPTSGQETQYF	TGTGCCAGCTCACCGACTAGCGGGCAAGAGACCCAGTACTTC
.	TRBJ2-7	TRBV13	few	CASSFVGQPYEQYF	TGTGCCAGCAGCTTCGTGGGACAACCCTACGAGCAGTACTTC
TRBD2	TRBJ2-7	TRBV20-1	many	CSARAYFGQAGDYEQYF	TGCAGTGCTAGAGCCTATTTTGGGCAAGCGGGGGACTACGAGCAGTACTTC
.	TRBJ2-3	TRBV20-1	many	CSASLPGTDTQYF	TGCAGTGCTAGTCTTCCCGGCACAGATACGCAGTATTTT
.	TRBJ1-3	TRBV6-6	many	CASSLDRASGNTIYF	TGTGCCAGCAGCTTGGACAGAGCCTCTGGAAACACCATATATTTT
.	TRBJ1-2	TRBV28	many	CASSFRNYGYTF	TGTGCCAGCAGTTTCCGTAACTATGGCTACACCTTC
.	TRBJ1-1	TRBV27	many	CASSRGTGLNTEAFF	TGTGCCAGCAGTAGGGGGACGGGGCTGAACACTGAAGCTTTCTTT
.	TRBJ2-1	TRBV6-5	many	CASRAGSSYNEQFF	TGTGCCAGCAGGGCGGGCAGCTCCTACAATGAGCAGTTCTTC
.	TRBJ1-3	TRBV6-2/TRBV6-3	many	CASSYGNTIYF	TGTGCCAGCAGTTATGGGAACACCATATATTTT
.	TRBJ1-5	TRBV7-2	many	CASSLVQSQPQHF	TGTGCCAGCAGCCTCGTCCAGTCTCAGCCCCAGCATTTT
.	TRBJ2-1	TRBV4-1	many	CASSQGPLGTYNEQFF	TGTGCCAGCAGCCAAGGGCCCCTGGGGACCTACAATGAGCAGTTCTTC
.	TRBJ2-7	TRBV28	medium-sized	CASLGRNEQYF	TGTGCCAGCCTTGGCCGCAACGAGCAGTACTTC
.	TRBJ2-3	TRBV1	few	CTSSRPTLAGSTDTQYF	TGCACCAGCAGCCGACCCACCCTAGCGGGGAGCACAGATACGCAGTATTTT
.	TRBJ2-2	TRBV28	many	CASSFLPGPNTGELFF	TGTGCCAGCAGTTTTCTTCCGGGACCCAACACCGGGGAGCTGTTTTTT
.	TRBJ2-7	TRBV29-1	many	CSVEKGGYEQYF	TGCAGCGTTGAAAAAGGGGGCTACGAGCAGTACTTC
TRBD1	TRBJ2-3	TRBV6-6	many	CASRDSETDTQYF	TGTGCCAGCCGGGACAGTGAGACAGATACGCAGTATTTT
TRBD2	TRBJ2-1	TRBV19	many	CASTWTSGNEQFF	TGTGCCAGTACTTGGACTAGCGGGAATGAGCAGTTCTTC
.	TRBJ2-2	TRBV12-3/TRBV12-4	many	CASSLNGRNTGELFF	TGTGCCAGCAGTTTAAACGGGAGGAACACCGGGGAGCTGTTTTTT
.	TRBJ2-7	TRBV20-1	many	CSARDNRTPGAEQYF	TGCAGTGCTAGAGATAACAGGACCCCGGGGGCCGAGCAGTACTTC
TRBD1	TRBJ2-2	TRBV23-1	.	CASSRRGQNRGAVF	TGCGCCAGCAGTCGCAGGGGGCAAAACCGGGGAGCTGTTTTT
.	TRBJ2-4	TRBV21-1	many	CASSKEVWGGPTSGDIQYF	TGTGCCAGCAGCAAAGAAGTTTGGGGAGGACCAACGAGCGGGGACATTCAGTACTTC
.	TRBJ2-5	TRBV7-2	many	CASSRGGRETQYF	TGTGCCAGCAGCCGAGGGGGGCGGGAGACCCAGTACTTC
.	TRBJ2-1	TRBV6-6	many	CASSYSTAGEQFF	TGTGCCAGCAGTTACTCGACCGCCGGTGAGCAGTTCTTC
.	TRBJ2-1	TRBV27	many	CASTDFGALRQFF	TGTGCCAGCACTGATTTCGGGGCTCTACGCCAGTTCTTC
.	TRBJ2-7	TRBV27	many	CASWTYLGEQYF	TGTGCCAGCTGGACGTACTTGGGTGAGCAGTACTTC
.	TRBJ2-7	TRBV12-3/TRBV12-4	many	CASSLGEPYEQYF	TGTGCCAGCAGTTTAGGGGAACCCTACGAGCAGTACTTC
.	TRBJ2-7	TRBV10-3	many	CAISEGQTPYEQYF	TGTGCCATCAGTGAAGGGCAGACCCCCTACGAGCAGTACTTC
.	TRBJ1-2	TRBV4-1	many	CASSQARANYGYTF	TGCGCCAGCAGCCAAGCCAGGGCTAACTATGGCTACACCTTC
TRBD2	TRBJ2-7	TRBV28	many	CASSQGTSSYEQYF	TGTGCCAGCAGTCAAGGGACTAGCTCCTACGAGCAGTACTTC
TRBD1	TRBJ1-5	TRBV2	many	CASKGGTVTQPQHF	TGTGCCAGCAAAGGGGGCACCGTCACTCAGCCCCAGCATTTT
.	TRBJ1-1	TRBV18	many	CASSPRQLNTEAFF	TGTGCCAGCTCACCAAGACAATTGAACACTGAAGCTTTCTTT
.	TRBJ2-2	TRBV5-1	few	CASSRSDKNTGELFF	TGCGCCAGCAGCCGGTCCGACAAGAACACCGGGGAGCTGTTTTTT